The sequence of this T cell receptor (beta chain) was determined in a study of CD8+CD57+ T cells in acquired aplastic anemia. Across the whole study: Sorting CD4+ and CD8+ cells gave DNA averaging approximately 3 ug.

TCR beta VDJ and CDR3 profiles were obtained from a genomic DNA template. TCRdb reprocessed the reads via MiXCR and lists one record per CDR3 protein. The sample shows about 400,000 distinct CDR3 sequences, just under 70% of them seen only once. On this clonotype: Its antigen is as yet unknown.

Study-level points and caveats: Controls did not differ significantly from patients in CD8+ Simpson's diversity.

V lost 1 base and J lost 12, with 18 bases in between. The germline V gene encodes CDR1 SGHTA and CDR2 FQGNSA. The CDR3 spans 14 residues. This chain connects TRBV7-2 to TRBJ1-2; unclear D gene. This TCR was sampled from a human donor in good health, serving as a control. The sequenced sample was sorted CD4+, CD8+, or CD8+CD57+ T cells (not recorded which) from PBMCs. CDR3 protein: CASSLDSRKTYDTF. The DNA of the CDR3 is TGTGCCAGCAGCTTAGACAGCCGCAAGACGTACGACACCTTC.